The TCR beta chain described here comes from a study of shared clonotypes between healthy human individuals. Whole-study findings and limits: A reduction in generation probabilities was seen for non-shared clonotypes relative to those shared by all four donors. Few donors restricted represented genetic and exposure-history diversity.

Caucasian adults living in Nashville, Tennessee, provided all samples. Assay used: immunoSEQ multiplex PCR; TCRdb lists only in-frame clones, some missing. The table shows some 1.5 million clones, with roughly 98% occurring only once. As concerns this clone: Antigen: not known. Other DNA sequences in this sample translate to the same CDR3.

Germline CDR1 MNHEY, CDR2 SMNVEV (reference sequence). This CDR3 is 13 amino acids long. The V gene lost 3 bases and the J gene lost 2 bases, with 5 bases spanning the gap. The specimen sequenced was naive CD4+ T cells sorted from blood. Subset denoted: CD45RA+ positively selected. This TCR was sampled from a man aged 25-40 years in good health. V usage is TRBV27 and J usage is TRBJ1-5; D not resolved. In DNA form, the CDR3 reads TGTGCCAGCAGTTTCCGTGGCAATCAGCCCCAGCATTTT. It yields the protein CASSFRGNQPQHF.